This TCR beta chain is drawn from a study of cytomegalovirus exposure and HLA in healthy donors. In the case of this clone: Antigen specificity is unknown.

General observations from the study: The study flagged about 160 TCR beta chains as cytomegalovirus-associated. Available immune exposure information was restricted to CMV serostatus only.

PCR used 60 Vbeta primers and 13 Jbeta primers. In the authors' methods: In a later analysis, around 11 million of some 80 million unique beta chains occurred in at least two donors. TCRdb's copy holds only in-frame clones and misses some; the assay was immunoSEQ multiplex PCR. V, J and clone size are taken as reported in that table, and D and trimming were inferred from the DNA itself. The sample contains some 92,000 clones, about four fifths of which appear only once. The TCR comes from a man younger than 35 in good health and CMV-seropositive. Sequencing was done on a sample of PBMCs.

This chain's CDR3 is CSVGDSDTQYF. In nucleotides, the CDR3 is TGCAGCGTTGGGGACAGTGATACGCAGTATTTT. The chain couples TRBV29-1 to TRBJ2-3; the match to TRBD1 covers 7 bases. Germline trimming cut 4 bases from V and 6 bases from J; bases unmatched to any gene: 1. CDR1 and CDR2 from the germline V gene are SQVTM and ANQGSEA. This CDR3 region has 11 residues.